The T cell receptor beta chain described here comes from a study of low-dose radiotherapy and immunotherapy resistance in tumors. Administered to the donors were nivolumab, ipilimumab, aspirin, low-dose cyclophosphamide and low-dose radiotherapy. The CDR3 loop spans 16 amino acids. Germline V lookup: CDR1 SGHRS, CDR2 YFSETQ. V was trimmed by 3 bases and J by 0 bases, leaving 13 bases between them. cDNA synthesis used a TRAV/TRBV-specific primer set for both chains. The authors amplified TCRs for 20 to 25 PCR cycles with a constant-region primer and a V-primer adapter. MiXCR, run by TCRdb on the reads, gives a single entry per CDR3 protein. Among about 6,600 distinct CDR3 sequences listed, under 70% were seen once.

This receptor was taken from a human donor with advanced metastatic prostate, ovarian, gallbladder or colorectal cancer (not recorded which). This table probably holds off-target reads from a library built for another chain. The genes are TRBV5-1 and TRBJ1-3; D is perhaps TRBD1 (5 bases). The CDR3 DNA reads TGCGCCAGCAGCTCGGGCGGGACGGACTCTGGAAACACCATATATTTT. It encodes CASSSGGTDSGNTIYF.